This record covers a single TCR beta chain. This CDR3 comprises 12 residues. V dropped 1 base and J dropped 6 bases, with 6 bases sitting between them. Assay: immunoSEQ multiplex PCR; the TCRdb copy retains only in-frame clones and omits some. The sample carries roughly 150,000 clones, roughly 91% recorded once. The sample is drawn from a study of T cell responses to AZD1222 COVID-19 vaccine. The sample consisted of peripheral blood, taken 28 days after the second AZD1222 dose. This receptor was taken from an adult who received the AZD1222 COVID-19 vaccine. The rearrangement joins TRBV12-3 or TRBV12-4 to TRBJ1-2; unclear D gene. The chain's CDR3 is CASSLGVHGYTF. The CDR3 DNA sequence: TGTGCCAGCAGTTTAGGGGTCCATGGCTACACCTTC.